This T cell receptor (beta chain) is from a study of blood T cell repertoires in COVID-19. Losses at the gene ends were 4 bases for V and 5 bases for J; bases not matched to a gene: 6. Per the germline V gene, CDR1 is SGDLS and CDR2 is YYNGEE. This CDR3 comprises 14 residues. Method: immunoSEQ multiplex PCR; TCRdb's copy keeps in-frame clones and lacks some. The sample includes more than 200,000 clones, less than 85% of them seen just once. The source is a woman older than 75 with active or convalescent COVID-19. Sequenced sample: peripheral blood. This chain joins TRBV9 and TRBJ2-7, with 10 bases matching TRBD1. The CDR3 spells CASSRTGGLNEQYF. DNA of the CDR3: TGTGCCAGCAGCCGGACAGGGGGTCTGAACGAGCAGTACTTC.